Below, 25 T cell receptor beta chains from the same sample are listed, as sequenced in a study of cytomegalovirus exposure and HLA in healthy donors. The PCR ran on 60 Vbeta and 13 Jbeta primers. Data came from immunoSEQ multiplex PCR; TCRdb stores just in-frame clones and leaves some out. Here the sample table reports some 150,000 clones. Sequenced material: PBMCs. All receptors derive from a woman aged 18-29 years in good health and CMV-seropositive.

V is TRBV14 and J is TRBJ2-7; the match to TRBD2 covers 10 bases. Germline V gene data show CDR1 as SGHDN and CDR2 as FVKESK. This CDR3 spans 15 amino acids. The trim removed 2 bases at V and 4 bases at J, leaving 5 bases unmatched. The CDR3 sequence: CASSQLLAGAYEQYF. CDR3 sequence (DNA): TGTGCCAGCAGCCAACTTCTAGCGGGAGCTTACGAGCAGTACTTC.

This chain uses TRBV5-1 with TRBJ1-4; D is undetermined. The CDR3 is 13 residues long. Germline loops: CDR1 SGHRS, CDR2 YFSETQ. Trimming took off 0 bases at V and 8 bases at J, with 8 bases between the two ends. DNA for the CDR3: TGCGCCAGCAGCTTGGACCCGGGGGAAAAACTGTTTTTT. Translating gives CASSLDPGEKLFF.

This chain uses TRBV6-6 with TRBJ1-2; D unclear. Per the germline V gene, CDR1 is MNHNY and CDR2 is SVGAGI (reference sequence). The CDR3 consists of 14 residues. V was trimmed by 0 bases and J by 4 bases, leaving 9 bases between them. CDR3 DNA sequence: TGTGCCAGCAGTTACTCGACCCGGAGCTATGGCTACACCTTC. This gives the protein CASSYSTRSYGYTF.

This rearrangement joins TRBV4-1 to TRBJ2-2; D ambiguous. Germline loops: CDR1 MGHRA, CDR2 YSYEKL. The V and J ends lost 1 base and 6 bases respectively, with 9 bases between them. The CDR3 loop spans 14 amino acids. The CDR3 loop is CASSQVGSPGELFF. DNA for the CDR3: TGCGCCAGCAGCCAAGTTGGTAGCCCCGGGGAGCTGTTTTTT.

J is TRBJ2-7 and V is TRBV11-3, with TRBD1 identical over 7 bases. J gave up 2 bases and V 5 bases, and 9 bases lay outside the gene matches. In germline, CDR1 is SGHNT, CDR2 YENEEA. The CDR3 loop spans 15 amino acids. Written as DNA, the CDR3 is TGTGCCAGCAGCGCGGCGACAGGGCGAGCCTACGAGCAGTACTTC. Amino acids: CASSAATGRAYEQYF.

DNA for the CDR3: TGTGCCAGTAGTATAGGAGCCCTCTCTGGAAACACCATATATTTT. It yields the protein CASSIGALSGNTIYF. The chain joins TRBV19 to TRBJ1-3; D ambiguous. This CDR3 comprises 15 residues. Trimming shortened V by 1 base and J by 0 bases, and 7 bases separated the two germline ends. Germline lookup yields CDR1 LNHDA and CDR2 SQIVND (reference sequence).

The V and J genes are TRBV11-3 and TRBJ2-3, with 7 bases that match TRBD2. Germline V gene lookup returns CDR1 SGHNT and CDR2 YENEEA. The junction had 5 bases not matched to a gene; V was cut back by 5 bases and J by 6 bases. CDR3 length equals 13 residues. This chain's CDR3 is CASSAVGGDTQYF. The DNA of the CDR3 is TGTGCCAGCAGCGCGGTCGGGGGGGATACGCAGTATTTT.

The CDR3 coding sequence is TGTGCCAGCAGTGCTAGCGGAAACTCCTACGAGCAGTACTTC. It yields the protein CASSASGNSYEQYF. V usage is TRBV6-1 and J usage is TRBJ2-7; 7 bases map to TRBD2. This CDR3 region has 14 residues. J was trimmed by 0 bases and V by 4 bases; bases with no gene match: 3. Germline values: CDR1 MNHNS, CDR2 SASEGT.

V and J are TRBV5-4 and TRBJ1-2; the match to TRBD1 covers 7 bases. The CDR3 contains 13 residues. Germline assignment: CDR1 SGHNT and CDR2 YYREEE (reference sequence). V lost 7 bases, J lost 5 bases, and 8 bases stayed unmatched. DNA for the CDR3: TGTGCCAGCCGTCGGGACAGCCGTTATGGCTACACCTTC. It codes for CASRRDSRYGYTF.

The chain is built from TRBV5-1 and TRBJ1-2; 12 bases line up with TRBD1. The trim removed 4 bases at V and 0 bases at J, leaving 10 bases unmatched. Per germline, CDR1 SGHRS and CDR2 YFSETQ. CDR3 length: 18 amino acids. This chain's CDR3 is CASSIPGQGAQANYGYTF. CDR3 DNA sequence: TGCGCCAGCAGCATACCGGGACAGGGGGCCCAAGCTAACTATGGCTACACCTTC.

V usage is TRBV4-1 and J usage is TRBJ2-3; D gene ambiguous. CDR1 and CDR2 (germline): MGHRA, YSYEKL. This CDR3 is built from 12 residues. Trimming pared 6 bases from V and 4 bases from J, leaving 8 bases between. The CDR3 sequence is CASSQRADTQYF. The CDR3 DNA reads TGCGCCAGCAGTCAGCGCGCAGATACGCAGTATTTT.

V gene TRBV29-1 combines with J gene TRBJ2-3, with D possibly matching TRBD2 (5 bases). CDR3 length equals 12 residues. The V gene lost 5 bases and the J gene lost 2 bases, with 8 bases spanning the gap. CDR1 and CDR2 (germline): SQVTM, ANQGSEA. In DNA, the CDR3 is TGCAGCGTTCCGGGATTCACAGATACGCAGTATTTT. Its protein product is CSVPGFTDTQYF.

The chain has TRBV5-1 and TRBJ1-2, with 8 nucleotides matching TRBD1. J lost 4 bases, V lost 7 bases, and 18 bases had no gene match. Germline CDR1 and CDR2: SGHRS and YFSETQ. The CDR3 has 17 residues. The CDR3 here is CASSKKVTGEESYGYTF. DNA for the CDR3: TGCGCCAGCTCGAAAAAGGTGACAGGGGAGGAGTCCTATGGCTACACCTTC.

V and J are TRBV6-5 and TRBJ1-2; TRBD1 matches 9 bases. CDR3 length equals 13 residues. The J segment lost 2 bases and the V segment lost 8 bases, leaving 3 bases of the junction unmatched. CDR1 is MNHEY and CDR2 is SVGAGI in the germline V gene. CDR3 amino acids: CASHDRGNYGYTF. The CDR3 DNA reads TGTGCCAGCCACGACAGGGGGAACTATGGCTACACCTTC.

The chain joins TRBV29-1 to TRBJ2-7, with a possible D match to TRBD2 (6 bases). V lost 7 bases and J lost 4, with 20 bases in between. CDR1 and CDR2 (germline): SQVTM, ANQGSEA. The CDR3 is 14 residues long. The CDR3 reads CSAAHGAGGYEQYF. Written as DNA, the CDR3 is TGCAGCGCTGCTCACGGGGCTGGGGGGTACGAGCAGTACTTC.

The chain couples TRBV7-7 to TRBJ2-5; 7 bases match TRBD2. There are 16 residues in the CDR3. Unmatched junction bases numbered 13, after V lost 5 bases and J lost 4 bases. Per the germline V gene, CDR1 is SSHAT and CDR2 is FNYEAQ (reference sequence). The CDR3 loop reads CASSPRLSGTGETQYF. In nucleotides, the CDR3 is TGTGCCAGCAGCCCCCGTTTGAGCGGGACCGGAGAGACCCAGTACTTC.

This sequence joins TRBV6-5 and TRBJ1-2, with D perhaps TRBD1 (5 bases). Germline V gene data show CDR1 as MNHEY and CDR2 as SVGAGI. The CDR3 is made up of 11 amino acids. The V end was cut by 4 bases, the J end by 8 bases, with 8 bases between. CDR3 loop: CASSSRGGYTF. CDR3 DNA sequence: TGTGCCAGCAGTTCGCGGGGGGGCTACACCTTC.

The chain recombines TRBV19 with TRBJ1-2; 9 nucleotides match TRBD1. Trimming cost V 6 bases and J 0 bases; bases outside gene matches: 11. The CDR3 runs to 17 residues. CDR1 is LNHDA and CDR2 is SQIVND in the germline V gene (reference sequence). The CDR3 sequence is CASRSDRGITSNYGYTF. The CDR3, as DNA: TGTGCCAGTAGATCAGACAGGGGGATAACCTCTAACTATGGCTACACCTTC.

The CDR3 DNA follows: TGTGCCAGCAGTTACACCAACAGGGTGGGCTACACCTTC. It yields the protein CASSYTNRVGYTF. V is TRBV6-5 and J is TRBJ1-2, with D possibly TRBD1 on 6 matching bases. Looked up from germline, CDR1 is MNHEY and CDR2 is SVGAGI. The CDR3 is made up of 13 amino acids. V shed 2 bases and J shed 8 bases, with 12 bases lying between them.

The V and J genes are TRBV5-6 and TRBJ2-5; possible D gene TRBD2, 5 bases. V was pared by 3 bases and J by 10 bases, with 16 bases between. The CDR3 is made up of 13 amino acids. The germline gives CDR1 SGHDT, CDR2 YYEEEE. Here the CDR3 DNA reads TGTGCCAGCAGCTGGGGTAATCTGAGGGACCAGTACTTC. Its protein is CASSWGNLRDQYF.

V gene TRBV4-1 combines with J gene TRBJ1-3; D is uncertain. This CDR3 has 15 residues. CDR1 is MGHRA and CDR2 is YSYEKL in the germline V gene. The V gene lost 0 bases and the J gene lost 1 base, with 7 bases spanning the gap. This chain's CDR3 is CASSQDPTSGNTIYF. CDR3 nucleotides: TGCGCCAGCAGCCAAGACCCGACATCTGGAAACACCATATATTTT.

The chain carries TRBV30 and TRBJ1-6; 7 bases fit TRBD1. V shed 2 bases, J shed 8 bases, and the junction held 3 bases outside the gene matches. The CDR3 is made up of 13 amino acids. Germline CDR1 is GTSNPN and CDR2 is SVGIG (reference sequence). CDR3 sequence (DNA): TGTGCCTGGAGTCAAGACAGGGATTCACCCCTCCACTTT. It codes for CAWSQDRDSPLHF.

The genes are TRBV7-6 and TRBJ2-5; perhaps TRBD2 as D (7 bases). This CDR3 comprises 16 residues. Germline V gene sequence: CDR1 SGHVS, CDR2 FNYEAQ. V was shortened by 0 bases and J by 2 bases, with 13 bases between the two germline ends. The CDR3 is CASSLAGGGRQETQYF. Written as DNA, the CDR3 is TGTGCCAGCAGCTTAGCGGGGGGGGGCAGGCAAGAGACCCAGTACTTC.

This sequence joins TRBV2 and TRBJ2-1, with D tentatively TRBD1 (6 bases). V lost 7 bases, J lost 1 base, and 14 bases lay in between. In germline, CDR1 is SNHLY, CDR2 FYNNEI. The CDR3 spans 15 residues. Here the CDR3 reads CASKEGELSYNEQFF. Here the CDR3 DNA reads TGTGCCAGCAAAGAGGGGGAGTTATCCTACAATGAGCAGTTCTTC.

The rearrangement uses TRBV6-1 and TRBJ2-5; D gene ambiguous. The CDR3 spans 13 residues. Germline CDR1 reads MNHNS; CDR2 reads SASEGT. V lost 5 bases to trimming and J lost 5 bases, with 12 bases between them. CDR3: CASSYTVFETQYF. CDR3 DNA sequence: TGTGCCAGCAGTTATACAGTCTTCGAGACCCAGTACTTC.